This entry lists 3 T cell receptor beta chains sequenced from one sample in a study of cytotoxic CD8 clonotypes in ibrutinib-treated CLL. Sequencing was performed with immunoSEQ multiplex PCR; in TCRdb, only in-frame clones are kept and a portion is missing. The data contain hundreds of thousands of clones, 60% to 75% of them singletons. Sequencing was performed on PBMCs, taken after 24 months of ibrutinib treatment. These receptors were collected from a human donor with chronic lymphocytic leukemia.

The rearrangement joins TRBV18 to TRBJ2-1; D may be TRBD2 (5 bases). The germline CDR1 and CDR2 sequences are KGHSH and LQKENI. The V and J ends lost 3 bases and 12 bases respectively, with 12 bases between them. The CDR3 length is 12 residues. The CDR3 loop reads CASSPESGGQFF. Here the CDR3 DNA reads TGTGCCAGCTCACCTGAGTCAGGAGGGCAGTTCTTC.

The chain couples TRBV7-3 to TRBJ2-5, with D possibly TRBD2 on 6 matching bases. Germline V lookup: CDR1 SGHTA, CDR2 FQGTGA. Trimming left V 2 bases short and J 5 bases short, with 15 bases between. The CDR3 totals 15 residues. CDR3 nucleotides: TGTGCCAGCAGCTTAGATGGGGGGTTTGGCGAGACCCAGTACTTC. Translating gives CASSLDGGFGETQYF.

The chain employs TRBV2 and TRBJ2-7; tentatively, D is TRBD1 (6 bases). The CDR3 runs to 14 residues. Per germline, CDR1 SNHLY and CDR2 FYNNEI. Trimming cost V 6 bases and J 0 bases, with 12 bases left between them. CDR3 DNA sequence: TGTGCCAGCAGATTCGGGACATACTCCTACGAGCAGTACTTC. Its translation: CASRFGTYSYEQYF.